The 10 T cell receptor beta chains presented below share a single source sample, sequenced in a study of blood T cell repertoires in COVID-19. Profiled with immunoSEQ multiplex PCR; TCRdb holds only in-frame clones, not every one. This sample yields roughly 330,000 clones, of which about 86% are seen a single time; roughly 1.1% belongs to the top ten. Input material: peripheral blood. The receptors originated from a woman aged 45-65 years with acute or convalescent COVID-19.

This rearrangement joins TRBV18 to TRBJ2-1, with D perhaps TRBD1 (6 bases). CDR3 length: 15 residues. Trimming removed 3 bases from V and 5 bases from J, with 14 bases in between. Germline loops: CDR1 KGHSH, CDR2 LQKENI. CDR3 bases: TGTGCCAGCTCACCGGGGGCAGAAGTTAACAATGAGCAGTTCTTC. This sequence encodes CASSPGAEVNNEQFF.

This chain uses TRBV10-2 with TRBJ1-6, with 7 positions matching TRBD1. This CDR3 contains 14 residues. CDR1 and CDR2 (germline): WSHSY, SAAADI. V shed 6 bases, J shed 6 bases, and the junction held 5 bases outside the gene matches. In DNA, the CDR3 is TGCGCCAGCAGCGCGGGACAGATTAATTCACCCCTCCACTTT. Its protein is CASSAGQINSPLHF.

The CDR3 DNA follows: TGCGCCAGCAGTGGGCCGGGTCTTAACGCCGTGAACACTGAAGCTTTCTTT. This gives the protein CASSGPGLNAVNTEAFF. The J gene is TRBJ1-1, the V gene TRBV10-2; D call uncertain. The V end was cut by 4 bases, the J end by 0 bases, with 18 bases between. Germline V gives CDR1 WSHSY, CDR2 SAAADI. There are 17 residues in the CDR3.

The rearrangement uses TRBV29-1 and TRBJ1-2, with 8 bases identical to TRBD1. V lost 4 bases and J lost 3; bases outside the gene matches: 1. The germline V gene encodes CDR1 SQVTM and CDR2 ANQGSEA. CDR3 size: 12 residues. CDR3 protein: CSVAQGDYGYTF. CDR3 in DNA: TGCAGCGTTGCACAGGGGGACTATGGCTACACCTTC.

This clone turned up a few times. The chain joins TRBV12-3 or TRBV12-4 to TRBJ2-2; D may be TRBD2 (6 bases). Trimming pared 3 bases from V and 7 bases from J, leaving 9 bases between. The CDR3 has 13 amino acids. The CDR3 here is CASSLTRRGELFF. The CDR3, as DNA: TGTGCCAGCAGTTTGACTAGACGCGGGGAGCTGTTTTTT.

J is TRBJ2-5 and V is TRBV7-8; TRBD2 matches at 12 bases. This CDR3 region has 15 residues. Trimming at V came to 1 base and at J to 4 bases, leaving 1 base not matched to a gene. Germline V lookup: CDR1 SGHVS, CDR2 FQNEAQ. The CDR3 bases are TGTGCCAGCAGCTTAGAGACTAGCGGGGGAGAGACCCAGTACTTC. This gives the protein CASSLETSGGETQYF.

This clone was counted only a few times. The chain combines TRBV28 with TRBJ2-5, with 7 bases lining up with TRBD1. CDR1 MDHEN and CDR2 SYDVKM come from the germline V gene. CDR3 length equals 14 residues. The trim removed 7 bases at V and 4 bases at J, leaving 9 bases unmatched. CDR3 in DNA: TGTGCCAGCAACCCGGCTGACAGGGCAGAGACCCAGTACTTC. It encodes CASNPADRAETQYF.

The chain carries TRBV10-3 and TRBJ1-6; 7 bases agree with TRBD1. V shed 7 bases, J shed 8 bases, and the junction held 8 bases outside the gene matches. CDR1 and CDR2 (germline): ENHRY, SYGVKD. CDR3 size: 14 residues. CDR3 amino acids: CAITGGDSYSPLHF. Written as DNA, the CDR3 is TGTGCCATCACGGGGGGGGACAGCTATTCACCCCTCCACTTT.

In its sample, this clone was seen a few times. The rearrangement joins TRBV24-1 to TRBJ2-5, with D maybe TRBD1 (6 bases). Per the germline V gene, CDR1 is KGHDR and CDR2 is SFDVKD. Trimming left V 1 base short and J 0 bases short, with 14 bases between. The CDR3 length is 17 residues. The CDR3 region is CATSDLEAGAYQETQYF. CDR3 DNA sequence: TGTGCCACCAGTGATTTAGAGGCAGGGGCCTACCAAGAGACCCAGTACTTC.

The J gene is TRBJ2-7, the V gene TRBV20-1; D is perhaps TRBD1 (5 bases). V lost 7 bases to trimming and J lost 5 bases, with 12 bases between them. Germline V gene lookup returns CDR1 DFQATT and CDR2 SNEGSKA (reference sequence). The CDR3 has 11 amino acids. This CDR3 reads CSGQGQDEQYF. CDR3 bases: TGCAGTGGGCAGGGCCAAGACGAGCAGTACTTC.